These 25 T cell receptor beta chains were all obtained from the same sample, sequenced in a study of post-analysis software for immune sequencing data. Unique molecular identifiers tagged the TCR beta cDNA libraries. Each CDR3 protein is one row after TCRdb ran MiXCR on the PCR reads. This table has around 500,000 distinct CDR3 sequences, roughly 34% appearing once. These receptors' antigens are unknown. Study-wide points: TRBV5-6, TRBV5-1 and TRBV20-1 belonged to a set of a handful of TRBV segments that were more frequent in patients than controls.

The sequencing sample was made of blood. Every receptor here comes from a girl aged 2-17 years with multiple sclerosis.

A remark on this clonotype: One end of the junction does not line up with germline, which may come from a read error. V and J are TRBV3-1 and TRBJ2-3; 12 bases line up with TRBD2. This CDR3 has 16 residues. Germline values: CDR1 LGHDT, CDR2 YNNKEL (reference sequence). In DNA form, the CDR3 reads TGTGCCAGCGGCCAACTAGCGGGGGGTGGCACAGATACGCAGTATTTT. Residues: CASGQLAGGGTDTQYF.

CDR3 sequence reads: CSARVGMQPQHF. The DNA of the CDR3 is TGCAGTGCTAGGGTGGGAATGCAGCCCCAGCATTTT. J is TRBJ1-5 and V is TRBV20-1; D unclear. Germline lookup yields CDR1 DFQATT and CDR2 SNEGSKA (reference sequence). Trimming shortened V by 3 bases and J by 7 bases, and 10 bases separated the two germline ends. CDR3 length: 12 amino acids.

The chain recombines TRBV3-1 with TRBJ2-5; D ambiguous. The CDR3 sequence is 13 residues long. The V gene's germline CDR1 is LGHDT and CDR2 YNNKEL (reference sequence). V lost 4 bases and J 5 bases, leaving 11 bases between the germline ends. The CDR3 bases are TGTGCCAGCAGCCGCCGGAGATCGGAGACCCAGTACTTC. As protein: CASSRRRSETQYF.

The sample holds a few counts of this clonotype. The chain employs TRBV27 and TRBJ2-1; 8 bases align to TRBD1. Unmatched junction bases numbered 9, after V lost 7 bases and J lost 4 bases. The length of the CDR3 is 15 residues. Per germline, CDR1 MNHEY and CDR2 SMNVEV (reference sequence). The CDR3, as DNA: TGTGCCAGCATCAGCGACAGGGGTCCTTACAATGAGCAGTTCTTC. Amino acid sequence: CASISDRGPYNEQFF.

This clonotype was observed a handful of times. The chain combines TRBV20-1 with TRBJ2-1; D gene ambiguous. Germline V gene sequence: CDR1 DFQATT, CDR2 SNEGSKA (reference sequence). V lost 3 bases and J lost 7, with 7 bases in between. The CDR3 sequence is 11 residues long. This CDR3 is CSASLVNEQFF. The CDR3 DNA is TGCAGTGCTAGTCTAGTAAATGAGCAGTTCTTC.

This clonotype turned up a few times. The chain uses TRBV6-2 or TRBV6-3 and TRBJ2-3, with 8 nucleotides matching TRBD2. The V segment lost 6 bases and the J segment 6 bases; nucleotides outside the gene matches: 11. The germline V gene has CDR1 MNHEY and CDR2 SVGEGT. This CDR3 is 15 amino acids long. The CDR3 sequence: CASSQTGGPTDTQYF. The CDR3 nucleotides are TGTGCCAGCAGCCAGACGGGGGGGCCGACGGATACGCAGTATTTT.

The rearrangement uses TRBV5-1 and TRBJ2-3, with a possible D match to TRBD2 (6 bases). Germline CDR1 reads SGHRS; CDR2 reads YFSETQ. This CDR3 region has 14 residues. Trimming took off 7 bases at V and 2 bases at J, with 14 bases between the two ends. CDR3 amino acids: CASGGQGNTDTQYF. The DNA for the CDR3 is TGCGCCAGCGGAGGGCAGGGAAACACAGATACGCAGTATTTT. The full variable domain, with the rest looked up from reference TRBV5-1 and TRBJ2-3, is KAGVTQTPRYLIKTRGQQVTLSCSPISGHRSVSWYQQTPGQGLQFLFEYFSETQRNKGNFPGRFSGRQFSNSRSEMNVSTLELGDSALYLCASGGQGNTDTQYFGPGTRLTVL.

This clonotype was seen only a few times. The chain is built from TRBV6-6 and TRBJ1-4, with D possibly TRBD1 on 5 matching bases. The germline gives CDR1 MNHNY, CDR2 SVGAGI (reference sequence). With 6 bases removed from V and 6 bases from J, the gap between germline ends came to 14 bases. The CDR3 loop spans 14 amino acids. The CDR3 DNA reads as TGTGCCAGCAGCCAAGGGAGGGGAGATGAAAAACTGTTTTTT. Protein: CASSQGRGDEKLFF.

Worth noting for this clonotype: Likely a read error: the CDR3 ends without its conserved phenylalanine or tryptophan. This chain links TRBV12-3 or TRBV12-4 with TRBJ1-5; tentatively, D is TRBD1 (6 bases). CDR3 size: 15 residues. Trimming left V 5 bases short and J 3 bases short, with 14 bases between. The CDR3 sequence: CASSNTGSANQPQHC. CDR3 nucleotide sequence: TGTGCCAGCAGTAATACAGGGTCCGCCAATCAGCCCCAGCATTGT.

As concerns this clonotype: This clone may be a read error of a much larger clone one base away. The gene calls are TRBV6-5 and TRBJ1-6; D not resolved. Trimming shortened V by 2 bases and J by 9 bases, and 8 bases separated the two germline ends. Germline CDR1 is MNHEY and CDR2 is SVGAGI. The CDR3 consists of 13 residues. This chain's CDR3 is CASSYASGSPLHF. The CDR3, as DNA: TGTGCCAGCAGTTACGCTTCGGGTTCACCCCTCCACTTT.

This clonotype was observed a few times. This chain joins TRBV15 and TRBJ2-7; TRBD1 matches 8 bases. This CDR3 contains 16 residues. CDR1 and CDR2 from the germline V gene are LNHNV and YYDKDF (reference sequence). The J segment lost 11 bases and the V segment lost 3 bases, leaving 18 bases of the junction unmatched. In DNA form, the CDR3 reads TGTGCCACCAGCAGTGGCCAGGGGGCTGGTAGGGAGACCAAGTACTTC. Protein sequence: CATSSGQGAGRETKYF.

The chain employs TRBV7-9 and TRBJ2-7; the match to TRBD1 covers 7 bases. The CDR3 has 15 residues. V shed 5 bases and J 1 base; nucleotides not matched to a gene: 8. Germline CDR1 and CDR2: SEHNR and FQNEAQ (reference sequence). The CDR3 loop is CASSVSGTDSYEQYF. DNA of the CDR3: TGTGCCAGCAGCGTTTCCGGGACAGATTCCTACGAGCAGTACTTC.

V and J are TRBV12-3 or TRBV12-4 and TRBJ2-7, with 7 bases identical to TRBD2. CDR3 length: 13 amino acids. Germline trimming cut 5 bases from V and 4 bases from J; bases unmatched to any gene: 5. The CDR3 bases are TGTGCCAGCAGTCAGGGAGGGGAGTACGAGCAGTACTTC. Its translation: CASSQGGEYEQYF.

CDR3 in amino acids: CASSYSRGVRADTQYF. Here the CDR3 DNA reads TGTGCCAGCAGTTACTCGAGGGGGGTTAGGGCAGATACGCAGTATTTT. The chain recombines TRBV6-5 with TRBJ2-3; perhaps D is TRBD1 or TRBD2 (6 bases each). V was trimmed by 0 bases and J by 4 bases, leaving 14 bases between them. The CDR3 is 16 residues long. Germline-derived CDR1 and CDR2 are MNHEY and SVGAGI.

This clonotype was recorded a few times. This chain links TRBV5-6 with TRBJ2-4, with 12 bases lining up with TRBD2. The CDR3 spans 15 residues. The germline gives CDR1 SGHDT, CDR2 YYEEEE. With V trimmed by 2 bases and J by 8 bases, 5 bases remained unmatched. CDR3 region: CASSFLTSGGHIQYF. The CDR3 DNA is TGTGCCAGCAGCTTCCTGACTAGCGGGGGACACATTCAGTACTTC.

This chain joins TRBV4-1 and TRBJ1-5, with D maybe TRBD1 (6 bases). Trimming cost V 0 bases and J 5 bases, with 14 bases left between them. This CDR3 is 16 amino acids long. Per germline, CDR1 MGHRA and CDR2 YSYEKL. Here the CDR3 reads CASSQDSPGDDQPQHF. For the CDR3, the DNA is TGCGCCAGCAGCCAAGATTCCCCAGGGGACGATCAGCCCCAGCATTTT.

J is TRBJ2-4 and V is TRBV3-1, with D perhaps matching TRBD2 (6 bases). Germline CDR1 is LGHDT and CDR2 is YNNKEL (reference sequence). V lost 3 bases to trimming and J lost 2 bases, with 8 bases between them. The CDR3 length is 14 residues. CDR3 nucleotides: TGTGCCAGCAGCCAGGGGGGAACCAAAAACATTCAGTACTTC. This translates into CASSQGGTKNIQYF.

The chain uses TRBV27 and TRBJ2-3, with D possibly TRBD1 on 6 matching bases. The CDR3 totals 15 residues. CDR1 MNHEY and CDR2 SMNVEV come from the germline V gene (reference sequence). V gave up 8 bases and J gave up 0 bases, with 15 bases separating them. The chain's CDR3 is CASGASTGSTDTQYF. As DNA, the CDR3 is TGTGCCAGCGGAGCTTCAACAGGGAGCACAGATACGCAGTATTTT.

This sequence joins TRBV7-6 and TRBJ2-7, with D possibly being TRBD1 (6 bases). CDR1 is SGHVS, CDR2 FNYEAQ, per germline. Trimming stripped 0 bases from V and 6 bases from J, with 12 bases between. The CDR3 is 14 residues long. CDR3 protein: CASSLAAGDIEQYF. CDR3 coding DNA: TGTGCCAGCAGCTTAGCGGCAGGGGACATCGAGCAGTACTTC.

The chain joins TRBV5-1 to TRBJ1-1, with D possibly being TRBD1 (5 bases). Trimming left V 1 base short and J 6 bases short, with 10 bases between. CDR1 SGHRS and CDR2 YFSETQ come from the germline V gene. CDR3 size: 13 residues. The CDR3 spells CASSLYTGAEAFF. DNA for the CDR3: TGCGCCAGCAGCTTGTATACGGGGGCTGAAGCTTTCTTT. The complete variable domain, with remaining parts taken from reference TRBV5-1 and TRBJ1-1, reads KAGVTQTPRYLIKTRGQQVTLSCSPISGHRSVSWYQQTPGQGLQFLFEYFSETQRNKGNFPGRFSGRQFSNSRSEMNVSTLELGDSALYLCASSLYTGAEAFFGQGTRLTVV.

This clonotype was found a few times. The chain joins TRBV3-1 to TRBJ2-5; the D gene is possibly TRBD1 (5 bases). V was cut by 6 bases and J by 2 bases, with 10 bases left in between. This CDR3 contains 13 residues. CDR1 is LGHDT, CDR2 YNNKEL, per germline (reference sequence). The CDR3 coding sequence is TGTGCCAGCAGGAACAGGACGCAAGAGACCCAGTACTTC. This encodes CASRNRTQETQYF.

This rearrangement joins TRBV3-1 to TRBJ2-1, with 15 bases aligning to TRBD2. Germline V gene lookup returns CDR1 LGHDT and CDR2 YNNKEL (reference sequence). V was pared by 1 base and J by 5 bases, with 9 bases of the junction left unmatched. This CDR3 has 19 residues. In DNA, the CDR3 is TGTGCCAGCAGCCAAGTACGGGGGACTAGCGGGGGGCGTCACAATGAGCAGTTCTTC. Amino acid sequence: CASSQVRGTSGGRHNEQFF.

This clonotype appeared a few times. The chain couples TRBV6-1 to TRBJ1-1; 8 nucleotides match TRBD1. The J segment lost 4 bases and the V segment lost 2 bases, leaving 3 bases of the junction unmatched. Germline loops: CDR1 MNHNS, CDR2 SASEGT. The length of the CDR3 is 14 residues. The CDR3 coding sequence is TGTGCCAGCAGTGAATCAGGGGGCTTCACTGAAGCTTTCTTT. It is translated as CASSESGGFTEAFF.

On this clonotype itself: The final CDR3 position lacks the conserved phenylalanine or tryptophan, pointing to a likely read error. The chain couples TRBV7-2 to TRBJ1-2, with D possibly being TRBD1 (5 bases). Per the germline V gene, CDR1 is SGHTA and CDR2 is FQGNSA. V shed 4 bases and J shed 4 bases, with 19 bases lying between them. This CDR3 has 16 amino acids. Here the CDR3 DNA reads TGTGCCAGCAGCTACCGGGGGTCCGGGACGGGCTATGGCTACACCTTA. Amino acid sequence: CASSYRGSGTGYGYTL.

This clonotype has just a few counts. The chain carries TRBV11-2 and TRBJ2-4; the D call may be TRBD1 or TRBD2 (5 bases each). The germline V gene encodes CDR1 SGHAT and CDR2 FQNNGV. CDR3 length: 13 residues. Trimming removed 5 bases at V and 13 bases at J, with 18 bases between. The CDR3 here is CASSPMGLGEQYF. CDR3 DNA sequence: TGTGCCAGCAGCCCCATGGGATTGGGGGAGCAGTACTTC.